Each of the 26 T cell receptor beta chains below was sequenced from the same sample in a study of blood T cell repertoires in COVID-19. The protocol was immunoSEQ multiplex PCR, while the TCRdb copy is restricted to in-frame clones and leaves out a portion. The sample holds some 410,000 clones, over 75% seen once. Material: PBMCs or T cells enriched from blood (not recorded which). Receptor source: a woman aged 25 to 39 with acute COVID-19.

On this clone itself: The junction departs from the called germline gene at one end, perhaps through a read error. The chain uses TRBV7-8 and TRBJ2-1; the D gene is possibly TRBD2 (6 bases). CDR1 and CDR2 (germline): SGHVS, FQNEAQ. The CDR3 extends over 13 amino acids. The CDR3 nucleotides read TGTGCCAGCAGCTTAAGTAGGGACTTCTCCATGGTCTTC. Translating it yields CASSLSRDFSMVF. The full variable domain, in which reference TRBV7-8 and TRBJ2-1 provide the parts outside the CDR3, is GAGVSQSPRYKVAKRGQDVALRCDPISGHVSLFWYQQALGQGPEFLTYFQNEAQLDKSGLPSDRFFAERPEGSVSTLKIQRTQQEDSAVYLCASSLSRDFSMVFGPGTRLTVL.

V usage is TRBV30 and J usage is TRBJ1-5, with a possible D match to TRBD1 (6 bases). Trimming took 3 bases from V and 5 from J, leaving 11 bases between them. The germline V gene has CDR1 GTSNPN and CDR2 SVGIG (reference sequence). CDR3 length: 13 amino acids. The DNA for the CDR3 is TGTGCCTGGAGCGGACCAGGGGATCAGCCCCAGCATTTT. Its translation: CAWSGPGDQPQHF.

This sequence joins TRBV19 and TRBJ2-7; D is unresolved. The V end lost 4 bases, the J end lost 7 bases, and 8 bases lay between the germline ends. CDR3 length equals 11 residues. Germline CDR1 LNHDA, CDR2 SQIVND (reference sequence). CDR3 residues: CASSNGVEQYF. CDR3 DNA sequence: TGTGCCAGTAGTAATGGAGTGGAGCAGTACTTC.

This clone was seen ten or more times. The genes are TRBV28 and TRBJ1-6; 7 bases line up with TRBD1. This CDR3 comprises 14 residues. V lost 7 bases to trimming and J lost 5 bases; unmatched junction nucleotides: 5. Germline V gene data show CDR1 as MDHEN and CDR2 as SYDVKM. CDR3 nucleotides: TGTGCCAGCACGGGACAGTTAAATAATTCACCCCTCCACTTT. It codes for CASTGQLNNSPLHF. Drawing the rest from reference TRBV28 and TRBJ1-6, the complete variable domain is DVKVTQSSRYLVKRTGEKVFLECVQDMDHENMFWYRQDPGLGLRLIYFSYDVKMKEKGDIPEGYSVSREKKERFSLILESASTNQTSMYLCASTGQLNNSPLHFGNGTRLTVT.

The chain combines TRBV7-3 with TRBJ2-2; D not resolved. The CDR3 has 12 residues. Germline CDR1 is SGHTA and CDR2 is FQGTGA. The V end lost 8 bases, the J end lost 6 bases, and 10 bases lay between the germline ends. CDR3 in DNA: TGTGCCAGCTCACTGCGAGCCGGGGAGCTGTTTTTT. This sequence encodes CASSLRAGELFF.

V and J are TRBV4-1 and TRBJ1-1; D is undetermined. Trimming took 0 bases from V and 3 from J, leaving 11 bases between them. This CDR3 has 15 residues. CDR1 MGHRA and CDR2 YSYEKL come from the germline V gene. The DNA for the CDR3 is TGCGCCAGCAGCCAAGAGGCCGGGTTGGACACTGAAGCTTTCTTT. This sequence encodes CASSQEAGLDTEAFF.

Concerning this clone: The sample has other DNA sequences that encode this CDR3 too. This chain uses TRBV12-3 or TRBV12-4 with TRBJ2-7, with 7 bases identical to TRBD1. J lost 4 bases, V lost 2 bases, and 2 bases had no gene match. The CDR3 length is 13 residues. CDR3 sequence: CASSLNRGYEQYF. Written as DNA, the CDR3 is TGTGCCAGCAGTTTAAACAGGGGATACGAGCAGTACTTC.

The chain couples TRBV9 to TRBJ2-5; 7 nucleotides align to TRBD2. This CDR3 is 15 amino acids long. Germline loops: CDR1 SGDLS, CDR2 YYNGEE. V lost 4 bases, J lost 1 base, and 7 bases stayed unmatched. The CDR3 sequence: CASSTAGFIQETQYF. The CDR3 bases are TGTGCCAGCAGCACAGCGGGGTTTATCCAAGAGACCCAGTACTTC.

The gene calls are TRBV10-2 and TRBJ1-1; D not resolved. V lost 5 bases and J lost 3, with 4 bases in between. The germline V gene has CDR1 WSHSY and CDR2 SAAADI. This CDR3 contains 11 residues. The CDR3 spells CASSHYTEAFF. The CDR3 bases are TGCGCCAGCAGTCACTACACTGAAGCTTTCTTT.

CDR3 DNA sequence: TGTGCCAGCAGCGCCTCCGGGACATCGTACTATGGCTACACCTTC. It yields the protein CASSASGTSYYGYTF. This chain uses TRBV9 with TRBJ1-2; D perhaps matches TRBD1 (6 bases). The CDR3 sequence is 15 residues long. Germline V gene lookup returns CDR1 SGDLS and CDR2 YYNGEE. With 3 bases removed from V and 3 bases from J, the gap between germline ends came to 15 bases.

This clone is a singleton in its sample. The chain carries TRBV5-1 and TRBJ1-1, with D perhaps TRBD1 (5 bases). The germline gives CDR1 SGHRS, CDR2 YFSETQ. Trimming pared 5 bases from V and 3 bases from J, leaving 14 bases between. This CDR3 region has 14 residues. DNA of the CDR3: TGCGCCAGCAGATCGCGGGGCGAGGACACTGAAGCTTTCTTT. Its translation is CASRSRGEDTEAFF.

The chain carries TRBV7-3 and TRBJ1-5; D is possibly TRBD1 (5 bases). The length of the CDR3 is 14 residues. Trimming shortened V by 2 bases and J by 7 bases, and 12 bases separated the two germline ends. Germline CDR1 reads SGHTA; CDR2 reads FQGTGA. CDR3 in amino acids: CASSLGGFGQPQHF. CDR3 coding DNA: TGTGCCAGCAGCTTAGGGGGGTTCGGACAGCCCCAGCATTTT.

CDR3 DNA: TGCAGCGTTTCCCTCTGGCGGACAGGGACCGACGAGCAGTACTTC. It codes for CSVSLWRTGTDEQYF. The genes are TRBV29-1 and TRBJ2-7; 8 bases match TRBD1. CDR1 and CDR2 from the germline V gene are SQVTM and ANQGSEA. V shed 5 bases, J shed 5 bases, and the junction held 14 bases outside the gene matches. The CDR3 is made up of 15 amino acids.

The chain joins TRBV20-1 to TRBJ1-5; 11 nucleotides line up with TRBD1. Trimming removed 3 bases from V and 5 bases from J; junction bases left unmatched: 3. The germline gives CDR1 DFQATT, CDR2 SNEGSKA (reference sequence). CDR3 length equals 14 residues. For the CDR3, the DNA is TGCAGTGCTAGTCGGGGACAGGGGGATCAGCCCCAGCATTTT. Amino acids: CSASRGQGDQPQHF.

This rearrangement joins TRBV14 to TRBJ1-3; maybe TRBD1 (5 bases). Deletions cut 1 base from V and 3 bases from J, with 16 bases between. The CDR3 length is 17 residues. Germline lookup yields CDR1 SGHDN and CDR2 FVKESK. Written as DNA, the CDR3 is TGTGCCAGCAGCCAAGTGGGGGGTTTGTTTCTTGGAAACACCATATATTTT. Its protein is CASSQVGGLFLGNTIYF.

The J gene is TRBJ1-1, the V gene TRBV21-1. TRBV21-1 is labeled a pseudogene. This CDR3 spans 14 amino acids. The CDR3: CASSKSPGNTEAFF. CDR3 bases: TGTGCCAGCAGCAAATCCCCGGGTAACACTGAAGCTTTCTTT.

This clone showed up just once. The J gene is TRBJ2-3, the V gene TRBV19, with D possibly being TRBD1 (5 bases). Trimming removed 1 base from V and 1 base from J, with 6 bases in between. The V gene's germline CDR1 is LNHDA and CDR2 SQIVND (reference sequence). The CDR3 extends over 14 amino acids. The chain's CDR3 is CASSIATGTDTQYF. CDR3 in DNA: TGTGCCAGTAGTATAGCGACAGGCACAGATACGCAGTATTTT.

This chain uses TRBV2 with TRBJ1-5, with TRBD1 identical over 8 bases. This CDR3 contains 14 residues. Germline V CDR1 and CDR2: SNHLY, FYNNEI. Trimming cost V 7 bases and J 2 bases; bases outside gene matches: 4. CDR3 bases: TGTGCCAGCAACCTGGACAGGGGCAATCAGCCCCAGCATTTT. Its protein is CASNLDRGNQPQHF.

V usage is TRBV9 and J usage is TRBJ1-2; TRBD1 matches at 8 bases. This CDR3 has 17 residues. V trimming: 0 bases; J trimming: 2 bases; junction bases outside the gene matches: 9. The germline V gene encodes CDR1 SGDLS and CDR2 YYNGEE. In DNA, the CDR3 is TGTGCCAGCAGCGTAGACGCCACCCGACAGGGGAACTATGGCTACACCTTC. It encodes CASSVDATRQGNYGYTF.

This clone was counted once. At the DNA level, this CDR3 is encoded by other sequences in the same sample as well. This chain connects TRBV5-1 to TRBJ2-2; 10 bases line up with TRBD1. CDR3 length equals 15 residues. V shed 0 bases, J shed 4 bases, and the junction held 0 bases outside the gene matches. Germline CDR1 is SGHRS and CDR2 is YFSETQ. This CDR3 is CASSLGDRGTGELFF. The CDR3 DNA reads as TGCGCCAGCAGCTTGGGGGACAGGGGCACCGGGGAGCTGTTTTTT.

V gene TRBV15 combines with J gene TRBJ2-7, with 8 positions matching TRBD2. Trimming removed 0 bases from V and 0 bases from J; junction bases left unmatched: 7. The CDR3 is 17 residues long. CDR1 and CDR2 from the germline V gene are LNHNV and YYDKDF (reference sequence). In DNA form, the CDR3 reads TGTGCCACCAGCAGAGATTGGGCGGGGGGTCTCTCCTACGAGCAGTACTTC. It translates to CATSRDWAGGLSYEQYF. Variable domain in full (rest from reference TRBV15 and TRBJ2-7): DAMVIQNPRYQVTQFGKPVTLSCSQTLNHNVMYWYQQKSSQAPKLLFHYYDKDFNNEADTPDNFQSRRPNTSFCFLDIRSPGLGDTAMYLCATSRDWAGGLSYEQYFGPGTRLTVT.

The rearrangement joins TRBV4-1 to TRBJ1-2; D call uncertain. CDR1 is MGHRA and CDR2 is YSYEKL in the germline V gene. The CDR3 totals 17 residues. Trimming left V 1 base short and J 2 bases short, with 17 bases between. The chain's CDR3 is CASSQVLMAGSNYGYTF. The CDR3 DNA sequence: TGCGCCAGCAGCCAAGTCTTAATGGCAGGCAGCAACTATGGCTACACCTTC.

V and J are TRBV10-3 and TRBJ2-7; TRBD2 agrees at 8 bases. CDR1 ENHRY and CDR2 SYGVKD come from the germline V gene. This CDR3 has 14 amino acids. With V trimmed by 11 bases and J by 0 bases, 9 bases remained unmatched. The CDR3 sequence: CAVRGGLSSYEQYF. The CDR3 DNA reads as TGTGCCGTCCGGGGGGGGCTGAGCTCCTACGAGCAGTACTTC.

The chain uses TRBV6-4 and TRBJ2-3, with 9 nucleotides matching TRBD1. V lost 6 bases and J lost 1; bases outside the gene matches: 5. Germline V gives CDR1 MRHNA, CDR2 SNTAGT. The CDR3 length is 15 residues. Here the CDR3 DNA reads TGTGCCAGCAGAGCAACAGGGGGCGGCACAGATACGCAGTATTTT. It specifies CASRATGGGTDTQYF.

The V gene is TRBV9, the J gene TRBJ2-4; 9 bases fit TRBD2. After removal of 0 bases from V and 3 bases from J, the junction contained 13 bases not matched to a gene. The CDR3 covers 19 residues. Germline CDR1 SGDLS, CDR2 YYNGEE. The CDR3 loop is CASSVGLIGTSLGKNIQYF. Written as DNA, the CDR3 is TGTGCCAGCAGCGTAGGCCTAATTGGGACTAGCCTCGGCAAAAACATTCAGTACTTC.

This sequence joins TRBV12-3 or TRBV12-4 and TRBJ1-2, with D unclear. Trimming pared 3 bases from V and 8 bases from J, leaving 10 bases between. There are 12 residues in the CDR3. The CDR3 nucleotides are TGTGCCAGCAGTTTTTCGAGAGTAGGCTACACCTTC. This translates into CASSFSRVGYTF.